Given below is one T cell receptor beta chain in context. What it recognizes is unknown. The sample is drawn from a study of T cell responses to AZD1222 COVID-19 vaccine. General study findings and limits: Possibly, clonal diversity was underestimated; donors were largely white British and included more females. The CD4 TCRs associated with vaccination extended across spike and predominated at 160-218 and 743-854.

This CDR3 is 14 amino acids long. Germline values: CDR1 LNHDA, CDR2 SQIVND (reference sequence). The V and J ends lost 5 bases and 4 bases, in that order; junction bases with no gene match: 6. The assay was immunoSEQ multiplex PCR, and TCRdb's table has in-frame clones only and misses some. Found here are fewer than 120,000 clones, around 90% of them singletons; the top ten hold roughly 7.8%. The starting material was peripheral blood, obtained on day 0 of AZD1222 vaccination. The chain combines TRBV19 with TRBJ1-2; 8 bases are shared with TRBD1. The sequence was collected from an adult in good health. The CDR3 loop is CASSPRDRPYGYTF. For the CDR3, the DNA is TGTGCCAGTAGTCCCCGGGACAGGCCCTATGGCTACACCTTC.